These 17 T cell receptor beta chains were all obtained from the same sample, sequenced in a study of cytomegalovirus exposure and HLA in healthy donors. Primers: 60 Vbeta forward and 13 Jbeta reverse. Measured with immunoSEQ multiplex PCR; TCRdb has only the in-frame clones, and not every one. Found here are roughly 110,000 clones, just over 70% of them singletons; the top ten hold about 0.8%. Sample: PBMCs. The receptors originated from a boy younger than 18 in good health and CMV-seronegative.

The V and J genes are TRBV2 and TRBJ2-3, with TRBD2 matching 14 bases. The V gene's germline CDR1 is SNHLY and CDR2 FYNNEI. This CDR3 contains 15 residues. After removal of 4 bases from V and 10 bases from J, the junction contained 7 bases not matched to a gene. The CDR3 loop is CASSAGLAGVSAQYF. CDR3 sequence (DNA): TGTGCCAGCAGTGCGGGACTAGCGGGAGTATCGGCGCAGTATTTT.

V usage is TRBV5-1 and J usage is TRBJ2-1; the D gene is possibly TRBD1 (5 bases). V was trimmed by 1 base and J by 0 bases, leaving 11 bases between them. The CDR3 is 16 amino acids. Germline V gene sequence: CDR1 SGHRS, CDR2 YFSETQ. The CDR3 DNA reads as TGCGCCAGCAGCTTGCAGGGTGACTCCTCCTACAATGAGCAGTTCTTC. Amino acid sequence: CASSLQGDSSYNEQFF. Using reference TRBV5-1 and TRBJ2-1 for the parts outside the CDR3, the full variable domain is KAGVTQTPRYLIKTRGQQVTLSCSPISGHRSVSWYQQTPGQGLQFLFEYFSETQRNKGNFPGRFSGRQFSNSRSEMNVSTLELGDSALYLCASSLQGDSSYNEQFFGPGTRLTVL.

This clone occurred once. The chain recombines TRBV30 with TRBJ1-2; D gene ambiguous. Trimming shortened V by 2 bases and J by 5 bases, and 9 bases separated the two germline ends. The CDR3 runs 12 residues. CDR1 and CDR2 from the germline V gene are GTSNPN and SVGIG (reference sequence). The CDR3 spells CAWSTLTYGYTF. The CDR3 region has the DNA TGTGCCTGGAGTACCCTGACTTATGGCTACACCTTC.

This rearrangement joins TRBV5-1 to TRBJ1-1, with unresolved D. The CDR3 sequence is 14 residues long. The germline V gene encodes CDR1 SGHRS and CDR2 YFSETQ. Between the trimmed V and J ends, which lost 0 bases and 0 bases, there was a span of 6 bases. The DNA for the CDR3 is TGCGCCAGCAGCTTGGTTGGCCTGAACACTGAAGCTTTCTTT. Its translation: CASSLVGLNTEAFF.

The chain uses TRBV13 and TRBJ2-1, with TRBD2 identical over 15 bases. CDR1 is PRHDT and CDR2 is FYEKMQ in the germline V gene (reference sequence). V trimming: 5 bases; J trimming: 8 bases; junction bases outside the gene matches: 16. The CDR3 totals 19 residues. In DNA form, the CDR3 reads TGTGCCAGCAGCCCTGGACTAGCGGGAGGGCCGAGGAAGGTGGATGAGCAGTTCTTC. Amino acids: CASSPGLAGGPRKVDEQFF.

This clone has just one count. This chain uses TRBV18 with TRBJ2-6; D is ambiguous. CDR3 size: 15 residues. The germline V and J ends were trimmed by 5 bases and 0 bases, with 8 bases remaining between them. Germline CDR1 KGHSH, CDR2 LQKENI. CDR3 sequence (DNA): TGTGCCAGCTCATGGCTCTCCTCTGGGGCCAACGTCCTGACTTTC. Translated, it gives CASSWLSSGANVLTF.

The V and J genes are TRBV5-1 and TRBJ1-2; 8 bases line up with TRBD1. With V trimmed by 3 bases and J by 3 bases, 13 bases remained unmatched. Germline assignment: CDR1 SGHRS and CDR2 YFSETQ. The length of the CDR3 is 17 residues. The CDR3: CASSSLRTGTNDYGYTF. The DNA for the CDR3 is TGCGCCAGCAGCTCGCTGAGGACAGGGACGAACGACTATGGCTACACCTTC.

The CDR3 sequence: CASSTNRGGVNYGYTF. As DNA, the CDR3 is TGTGCCAGCAGTACAAACAGGGGTGGCGTTAACTATGGCTACACCTTC. The V gene is TRBV7-9, the J gene TRBJ1-2; 7 nucleotides line up with TRBD1. The V gene end was trimmed by 6 bases and the J gene end by 1 base; junction bases not matched to a gene: 11. The CDR3 contains 16 residues. Germline V CDR1 and CDR2: SEHNR, FQNEAQ (reference sequence).

The chain has TRBV20-1 and TRBJ2-7; D unclear. Germline CDR1 and CDR2: DFQATT and SNEGSKA (reference sequence). The V end was cut by 3 bases, the J end by 6 bases, with 9 bases between. This CDR3 region has 11 residues. For the CDR3, the DNA is TGCAGTGCTAGGACGGGTGCCGAGCAGTACTTC. Amino acid sequence: CSARTGAEQYF.

This clone was observed a few times. This chain uses TRBV5-4 with TRBJ2-3, with 14 bases fitting TRBD2. In germline, CDR1 is SGHNT, CDR2 YYREEE (reference sequence). After removal of 4 bases from V and 6 bases from J, the junction contained 10 bases not matched to a gene. The CDR3 has 17 amino acids. The CDR3 spells CASSPKGRTSGGDTQYF. CDR3 bases: TGTGCCAGCAGCCCGAAGGGGAGGACTAGCGGGGGGGATACGCAGTATTTT.

The chain's CDR3 is CASSRSGSSYEQYF. Here the CDR3 DNA reads TGCGCCAGCAGCCGCAGCGGGAGCTCCTACGAGCAGTACTTC. The chain couples TRBV5-1 to TRBJ2-7; 8 nucleotides line up with TRBD2. From germline, CDR1 is SGHRS and CDR2 YFSETQ. Trimming took 4 bases from V and 0 from J; bases not matched to a gene: 3. This CDR3 spans 14 amino acids.

The rearrangement joins TRBV6-5 to TRBJ2-1; 11 bases line up with TRBD2. Germline V gene lookup returns CDR1 MNHEY and CDR2 SVGAGI. This CDR3 region has 14 residues. The trim removed 11 bases at V and 4 bases at J, leaving 7 bases unmatched. The CDR3 DNA reads as TGTGCCTCCTTAGCGGGGGGGTCTTACAATGAGCAGTTCTTC. Amino acids: CASLAGGSYNEQFF.

V and J are TRBV7-2 and TRBJ2-2; unclear D gene. The CDR3 length is 14 residues. Germline values: CDR1 SGHTA, CDR2 FQGNSA. With 1 base removed from V and 8 bases from J, the gap between germline ends came to 11 bases. The CDR3 spells CASSLGDMRGELFF. For the CDR3, the DNA is TGTGCCAGCAGCTTAGGTGACATGAGAGGGGAGCTGTTTTTT. The full variable domain, completed using reference TRBV7-2 and TRBJ2-2, is GAGVSQSPSNKVTEKGKDVELRCDPISGHTALYWYRQSLGQGLEFLIYFQGNSAPDKSGLPSDRFSAERTGGSVSTLTIQRTQQEDSAVYLCASSLGDMRGELFFGEGSRLTVL.

V usage is TRBV11-2 and J usage is TRBJ1-2; D gene uncertain. V was trimmed by 6 bases and J by 5 bases, leaving 16 bases between them. The length of the CDR3 is 14 residues. Germline values: CDR1 SGHAT, CDR2 FQNNGV. Here the CDR3 DNA reads TGTGCCAGCAGTCCTGTCCGGGAAGCGTATGGCTACACCTTC. Translated: CASSPVREAYGYTF.

The J gene is TRBJ1-5, the V gene TRBV5-1; no firm D call. The V gene lost 0 bases and the J gene lost 4 bases, with 8 bases spanning the gap. CDR3 length: 14 residues. Germline V gives CDR1 SGHRS, CDR2 YFSETQ. The DNA for the CDR3 is TGCGCCAGCAGCTTGGCCCCGGGGAATCAGCCCCAGCATTTT. This gives the protein CASSLAPGNQPQHF.

V and J are TRBV18 and TRBJ2-3; 13 bases match TRBD2. Trimming at V came to 3 bases and at J to 5 bases, leaving 2 bases not matched to a gene. CDR3 length: 15 amino acids. Germline CDR1 reads KGHSH; CDR2 reads LQKENI. For the CDR3, the DNA is TGTGCCAGCTCACCCGGACTAGCGGGAGTAGATACGCAGTATTTT. This translates into CASSPGLAGVDTQYF. Full variable domain (rest looked up from reference TRBV18 and TRBJ2-3): NAGVMQNPRHLVRRRGQEARLRCSPMKGHSHVYWYRQLPEEGLKFMVYLQKENIIDESGMPKERFSAEFPKEGPSILRIQQVVRGDSAAYFCASSPGLAGVDTQYFGPGTRLTVL.

The chain uses TRBV14 and TRBJ1-2, with 7 bases identical to TRBD1. CDR1 and CDR2 from the germline V gene are SGHDN and FVKESK. This CDR3 is built from 13 residues. The junction had 5 bases not matched to a gene; V was cut back by 6 bases and J by 4 bases. In DNA form, the CDR3 reads TGTGCCAGCAGTCGTCAGGGGGGCTATGGCTACACCTTC. It specifies CASSRQGGYGYTF.